The 32 T cell receptor beta chains listed next were all sequenced from one sample in a study of cytomegalovirus exposure and HLA in healthy donors. 60 Vbeta and 13 Jbeta primers were used in PCR. Assay: immunoSEQ multiplex PCR; the TCRdb copy retains only in-frame clones and omits some. Found here are about 70,000 clones, about 74% of them singletons; the top ten hold 9.5% to 12%. Sequencing was done on a sample of PBMCs. The origin of the receptors is a human donor in good health.

V gene TRBV7-8 combines with J gene TRBJ2-1; possibly TRBD1 for D (5 bases). Trimming left V 5 bases short and J 8 bases short, with 13 bases between. CDR3 length: 13 residues. Germline CDR1 SGHVS, CDR2 FQNEAQ. The CDR3 reads CASSPTWGDEQFF. As DNA, the CDR3 is TGTGCCAGCAGCCCCACGTGGGGCGATGAGCAGTTCTTC.

J is TRBJ1-2 and V is TRBV29-1; D perhaps matches TRBD1 (6 bases). This CDR3 is 14 amino acids long. V gave up 6 bases and J gave up 6 bases, with 20 bases separating them. CDR1 and CDR2 from the germline V gene are SQVTM and ANQGSEA. CDR3 protein: CSVGRGGPGDGYTF. As DNA, the CDR3 is TGCAGCGTGGGGAGGGGGGGTCCGGGGGATGGCTACACCTTC.

V and J are TRBV25-1 and TRBJ1-2; weak D call: TRBD1 (6 bases). Per the germline V gene, CDR1 is MGHDK and CDR2 is SYGVNS. V dropped 3 bases and J dropped 0 bases, with 14 bases sitting between them. The length of the CDR3 is 16 residues. The CDR3 bases are TGTGCCAGCAGTGAGCGGACAGACGCTTCTAACTATGGCTACACCTTC. Translating it yields CASSERTDASNYGYTF.

CDR3 residues: CASSPGQVYEQYF. The CDR3 DNA reads TGCGCCAGCAGCCCTGGACAGGTCTACGAGCAGTACTTC. The chain carries TRBV5-1 and TRBJ2-7; 7 positions match TRBD1. Germline V gene sequence: CDR1 SGHRS, CDR2 YFSETQ. The CDR3 is 13 amino acids. V was pared by 4 bases and J by 3 bases, with 4 bases of the junction left unmatched.

The rearrangement uses TRBV7-2 and TRBJ1-2; 10 nucleotides line up with TRBD1. Germline-derived CDR1 and CDR2 are SGHTA and FQGNSA. V lost 9 bases, J lost 8 bases, and 9 bases stayed unmatched. The CDR3 contains 13 residues. The CDR3 nucleotides are TGTGCCAGTTCCTCGGGACAGGGGAGCGGCTACACCTTC. Translated, it gives CASSSGQGSGYTF.

This chain connects TRBV19 to TRBJ2-7; 10 nucleotides line up with TRBD2. With 6 bases clipped from V and 7 bases from J, the junction kept 9 bases outside the gene matches. This CDR3 is 14 amino acids long. CDR1 and CDR2 from the germline V gene are LNHDA and SQIVND (reference sequence). The CDR3 reads CASRASGSLGEQYF. The CDR3 nucleotides are TGTGCCAGTAGGGCTAGCGGGAGTTTGGGTGAGCAGTACTTC.

This rearrangement joins TRBV7-9 to TRBJ1-1, with 9 bases matching TRBD1. This CDR3 has 13 residues. V shed 5 bases, J shed 11 bases, and the junction held 9 bases outside the gene matches. Germline CDR1 and CDR2: SEHNR and FQNEAQ (reference sequence). CDR3 coding DNA: TGTGCCAGCAGCCAGACAGGGGGAAGGAATGCTTTCTTT. It encodes CASSQTGGRNAFF.

The V gene is TRBV30, the J gene TRBJ1-1, with a tentative D call TRBD1 (6 bases). This CDR3 region has 13 residues. In germline, CDR1 is GTSNPN, CDR2 SVGIG (reference sequence). Trimming took off 0 bases at V and 1 base at J, with 6 bases between the two ends. CDR3 residues: CAWSVGGNTEAFF. CDR3 nucleotides: TGTGCCTGGAGTGTAGGGGGGAACACTGAAGCTTTCTTT.

Here the CDR3 reads CASSLYRGDNQPQHF. The CDR3 DNA sequence: TGTGCCAGCAGTCTTTACAGGGGAGACAATCAGCCCCAGCATTTT. The V gene is TRBV5-8, the J gene TRBJ1-5, with TRBD1 matching 7 bases. Per the germline V gene, CDR1 is SGHTS and CDR2 is YDEGEE. V gave up 5 bases and J gave up 3 bases; unmatched junction bases: 8. The CDR3 length is 15 residues.

The chain uses TRBV5-1 and TRBJ2-1; 10 bases are shared with TRBD2. J lost 4 bases, V lost 6 bases, and 10 bases had no gene match. CDR3 size: 16 residues. Per the germline V gene, CDR1 is SGHRS and CDR2 is YFSETQ. The CDR3 loop is CASTSDRTSGYNEQFF. The CDR3 DNA sequence: TGCGCCAGCACTAGCGACCGGACTAGCGGTTACAATGAGCAGTTCTTC.

The chain is built from TRBV21-1 and TRBJ1-3; the table names TRBD1, a call not compared with the DNA. TRBV21-1 has pseudogene status. The CDR3 is 18 amino acids. This CDR3 is CASTHFGQGLCSGNTIYF. As DNA, the CDR3 is TGTGCCAGCACACACTTCGGACAGGGCCTTTGCTCTGGAAACACCATATATTTT.

The chain recombines TRBV6-6 with TRBJ2-5, with 8 bases aligning to TRBD2. The CDR3 loop spans 15 amino acids. Germline V CDR1 and CDR2: MNHNY, SVGAGI (reference sequence). Trimming took 6 bases from V and 3 from J; bases not matched to a gene: 9. The CDR3, as DNA: TGTGCCAGCAGCCCCAGCGGGAGAGGAGAAGAGACCCAGTACTTC. Translated, it gives CASSPSGRGEETQYF.

This clone was observed a few times. The chain employs TRBV5-1 and TRBJ2-2; 10 nucleotides align to TRBD2. Trimming removed 4 bases from V and 5 bases from J; junction bases left unmatched: 8. Germline V gene data show CDR1 as SGHRS and CDR2 as YFSETQ. The CDR3 has 16 amino acids. CDR3 in DNA: TGCGCCAGCAGCCCGGACCTAGCGGGAGAAACCGGGGAGCTGTTTTTT. Translating gives CASSPDLAGETGELFF.

The rearrangement uses TRBV7-2 and TRBJ1-1; no clear D gene. The germline gives CDR1 SGHTA, CDR2 FQGNSA. V lost 3 bases and J 4 bases, leaving 9 bases between the germline ends. This CDR3 comprises 13 residues. CDR3 nucleotides: TGTGCCAGCAGCTTTCGGGGAGCCACTGAAGCTTTCTTT. Translating it yields CASSFRGATEAFF. Full variable domain (rest looked up from reference TRBV7-2 and TRBJ1-1): GAGVSQSPSNKVTEKGKDVELRCDPISGHTALYWYRQSLGQGLEFLIYFQGNSAPDKSGLPSDRFSAERTGGSVSTLTIQRTQQEDSAVYLCASSFRGATEAFFGQGTRLTVV.

The chain recombines TRBV7-6 with TRBJ2-3; D is uncertain. Germline CDR1 SGHVS, CDR2 FNYEAQ. V lost 4 bases to trimming and J lost 6 bases, with 8 bases between them. The CDR3 has 12 amino acids. CDR3 loop: CASSSIGDTQYF. The CDR3 coding sequence is TGTGCCAGCAGCTCGATCGGGGATACGCAGTATTTT.

The chain combines TRBV21-1 with TRBJ1-5. TRBV21-1 is a documented pseudogene. CDR3 length equals 13 residues. In DNA form, the CDR3 reads TGTGCCTTAGAAGGGGGGGGCGATCAGCCCCAGCATTTT. Amino acid sequence: CALEGGGDQPQHF.

The V call is TRBV30, the J call TRBJ1-4; 8 bases match TRBD1. Trimming at V came to 2 bases and at J to 8 bases, leaving 4 bases not matched to a gene. This CDR3 comprises 13 residues. CDR1 and CDR2 (germline): GTSNPN, SVGIG (reference sequence). In DNA, the CDR3 is TGTGCCTGGAGTCGGCAGGGGGCAGAAAAACTGTTTTTT. It translates to CAWSRQGAEKLFF.

This clone was detected only once. This chain connects TRBV5-1 to TRBJ2-3, with TRBD2 matching over 10 bases. The ends lost 7 bases at V and 3 bases at J; junction bases unmatched: 14. Germline V CDR1 and CDR2: SGHRS, YFSETQ. The length of the CDR3 is 17 residues. In nucleotides, the CDR3 is TGCGCCAGCTTCCCGGGGCTAGCGGGAGCAAGGACAGATACGCAGTATTTT. Residues: CASFPGLAGARTDTQYF.

This CDR3 reads CASSLDGRAYPNYGYTF. The CDR3 DNA follows: TGCGCCAGCAGCTTGGATGGCAGGGCGTACCCAAACTATGGCTACACCTTC. V usage is TRBV5-1 and J usage is TRBJ1-2, with D possibly being TRBD1 (5 bases). CDR1 is SGHRS and CDR2 is YFSETQ in the germline V gene. The CDR3 runs 17 residues. Trimming left V 0 bases short and J 2 bases short, with 17 bases between.

The chain uses TRBV4-2 and TRBJ2-3, with 7 bases aligning to TRBD2. Germline-derived CDR1 and CDR2 are LGHNA and YNFKEQ. The V gene end was trimmed by 0 bases and the J gene end by 7 bases; junction bases not matched to a gene: 10. CDR3 length equals 16 residues. CDR3 nucleotides: TGTGCCAGCAGCCAAGATGGGTCGGGGGGTCACAATACGCAGTATTTT. This sequence encodes CASSQDGSGGHNTQYF.

The genes are TRBV11-2 and TRBJ1-1; 7 positions match TRBD1. Trimming at V came to 4 bases and at J to 6 bases, leaving 11 bases not matched to a gene. CDR3 length: 15 amino acids. The germline V gene encodes CDR1 SGHAT and CDR2 FQNNGV. The chain's CDR3 is CASSSLTGRGPEAFF. CDR3 nucleotide sequence: TGTGCCAGCAGCTCTCTGACAGGGAGAGGACCTGAAGCTTTCTTT.

The rearrangement links TRBV6-1 to TRBJ2-6, with 9 bases lining up with TRBD1. In germline, CDR1 is MNHNS, CDR2 SASEGT. The CDR3 contains 15 residues. The CDR3 DNA follows: TGTGCATCGGACAGGGGCTTCGGAGGGGCCAACGTCCTGACTTTC. It specifies CASDRGFGGANVLTF.

This rearrangement joins TRBV27 to TRBJ2-7; 9 bases agree with TRBD2. CDR1 and CDR2 from the germline V gene are MNHEY and SMNVEV (reference sequence). The ends lost 3 bases at V and 2 bases at J; junction bases unmatched: 8. This CDR3 region has 16 residues. CDR3 sequence (DNA): TGTGCCAGCAGTTTGTCTAGCGGGATGAGTGCCTACGAGCAGTACTTC. This translates into CASSLSSGMSAYEQYF.

The genes are TRBV4-1 and TRBJ2-1; possibly TRBD2 for D (5 bases). Trimming cost V 4 bases and J 6 bases, with 16 bases left between them. Germline V lookup: CDR1 MGHRA, CDR2 YSYEKL. The CDR3 length is 15 residues. The CDR3 protein is CASSRQDGGGNEQFF. Written as DNA, the CDR3 is TGCGCCAGCAGCCGCCAAGATGGCGGAGGCAATGAGCAGTTCTTC.

The CDR3 coding sequence is TGTGCCAGCAGCTCAGGCCCCAGCCAAGAGACCCAGTACTTC. As protein: CASSSGPSQETQYF. V gene TRBV7-2 combines with J gene TRBJ2-5, with D hard to call. Germline-derived CDR1 and CDR2 are SGHTA and FQGNSA. This CDR3 has 14 residues. V was cut by 4 bases and J by 1 base, with 10 bases left in between.

This clone was recorded only once. The rearrangement links TRBV5-4 to TRBJ2-5; 8 bases fit TRBD2. This CDR3 spans 17 amino acids. The V segment lost 3 bases and the J segment 5 bases; nucleotides outside the gene matches: 15. In germline, CDR1 is SGHNT, CDR2 YYREEE (reference sequence). The CDR3 is CASSSGRADLVAETQYF. The DNA for the CDR3 is TGTGCCAGCAGCTCCGGGAGGGCCGATCTTGTCGCGGAGACCCAGTACTTC.

This CDR3 is CASSLLAGVSNEQFF. Here the CDR3 DNA reads TGTGCCAGTAGCCTACTAGCGGGAGTGAGCAATGAGCAGTTCTTC. This sequence joins TRBV19 and TRBJ2-1; TRBD2 matches 11 bases. This CDR3 is built from 15 residues. Trimming cost V 6 bases and J 6 bases; bases outside gene matches: 7. Germline loops: CDR1 LNHDA, CDR2 SQIVND (reference sequence).

This clone was found a few times. This sequence joins TRBV19 and TRBJ2-7; 7 bases are a match to TRBD1. Germline CDR1 reads LNHDA; CDR2 reads SQIVND (reference sequence). The V segment lost 0 bases and the J segment 9 bases; nucleotides outside the gene matches: 5. CDR3 size: 13 residues. DNA for the CDR3: TGTGCCAGTAGTATAGAGGACAGGAGTGTGCAGTACTTC. This codes for CASSIEDRSVQYF.

In DNA, the CDR3 is TGCAGCGTGGGAGCGACGGGAGCGGGCGGGGAGCTGTTTTTT. This sequence encodes CSVGATGAGGELFF. The gene calls are TRBV29-1 and TRBJ2-2; a possible D gene is TRBD2 (6 bases). CDR1 and CDR2 (germline): SQVTM, ANQGSEA. This CDR3 contains 14 residues. Trimming stripped 6 bases from V and 7 bases from J, with 18 bases between.

The gene calls are TRBV9 and TRBJ1-2; D is perhaps TRBD1 (6 bases). Trimming removed 0 bases from V and 7 bases from J, with 13 bases in between. There are 14 residues in the CDR3. CDR1 is SGDLS, CDR2 YYNGEE, per germline. CDR3 in DNA: TGTGCCAGCAGCGTAGGGACAGAAAGGGGTGGCTACACCTTC. This codes for CASSVGTERGGYTF.

The chain joins TRBV30 to TRBJ1-1; weak D call: TRBD1 (5 bases). CDR1 is GTSNPN, CDR2 SVGIG, per germline (reference sequence). Between the trimmed V and J ends, which lost 7 bases and 2 bases, there was a span of 17 bases. CDR3 length equals 14 residues. CDR3 region: CASSELGGNTEAFF. CDR3 nucleotides: TGTGCCTCTTCCGAGTTGGGGGGAAACACTGAAGCTTTCTTT.

This clone was counted once. This sequence joins TRBV6-5 and TRBJ2-7, with D possibly TRBD1 on 5 matching bases. There are 15 residues in the CDR3. The ends were cut back, 4 bases at V and 2 bases at J, with 15 bases in the middle. Germline CDR1 MNHEY, CDR2 SVGAGI. CDR3 sequence reads: CASSFLDRATYEQYF. The CDR3 DNA is TGTGCCAGCAGTTTTCTTGACAGAGCAACCTACGAGCAGTACTTC.